Listed below are T cell receptor beta chains from one sample, sequenced in a study of shared clonotypes between healthy human individuals. Here immunoSEQ multiplex PCR was the method, and the copy in TCRdb shows in-frame clones only, minus some. The sample has roughly 720,000 clones; about 92% are singletons. Sample: memory CD8+ T cells from PBMCs. Every receptor here comes from a man between 18 and 35 years old in good health. Some clones in this sample may be carry-over from other donors' samples. Each CDR3 is given with its conserved first and last residue. Each record gives: D gene, clone size, V gene, J gene, CDR3 DNA, CDR3 protein. The D gene is left open where the match is weak. Rows may omit the clone size; those that give it use once, few, many or a size class.

D gene: TRBD1
clone size: .
V gene: TRBV5-5
J gene: TRBJ1-4
CDR3 DNA: TGTGCCAGCACCCGGTCAGACAGGGGAGGGGAAAAACTGTTTTTT
CDR3 protein: CASTRSDRGGEKLFF

D gene: .
clone size: .
V gene: TRBV27
J gene: TRBJ1-2
CDR3 DNA: TGTGCCAGCAGTTTATCTATTCAGGCGTATGGCTACACCTTC
CDR3 protein: CASSLSIQAYGYTF

D gene: .
clone size: .
V gene: TRBV4-1
J gene: TRBJ2-2
CDR3 DNA: TGCGCCAGCAGCCAAGGAACGGCGAACACCGGGGAGCTGTTTTTT
CDR3 protein: CASSQGTANTGELFF

D gene: .
clone size: once
V gene: TRBV4-1
J gene: TRBJ2-4
CDR3 DNA: TGCGCCAGCAGCCAAGCAGGGGCGAGGTACTTC
CDR3 protein: CASSQAGARYF

D gene: TRBD1
clone size: .
V gene: TRBV5-1
J gene: TRBJ2-2
CDR3 DNA: TGCGCCAGCAGCTTGGAGTGGGCACTCGGGACAGGGGGCCCCGGGGAGCTGTTTTTT
CDR3 protein: CASSLEWALGTGGPGELFF

D gene: TRBD1
clone size: few
V gene: TRBV27
J gene: TRBJ2-2
CDR3 DNA: TGTGCCAGCAGTTTCCGGGACAGGGACACCGGGGAGCTGTTTTTT
CDR3 protein: CASSFRDRDTGELFF

D gene: .
clone size: .
V gene: TRBV27
J gene: TRBJ2-1
CDR3 DNA: TGTGCCAGCAGTACTCCCCTCGGCCATGAGCAGTTCTTC
CDR3 protein: CASSTPLGHEQFF

D gene: .
clone size: .
V gene: TRBV19
J gene: TRBJ2-7
CDR3 DNA: TGTGCCAGTAGTATAGACGGGAGTGGTTGGCCCTACGAGCAGTACTTC
CDR3 protein: CASSIDGSGWPYEQYF

D gene: TRBD2
clone size: .
V gene: TRBV7-6
J gene: TRBJ2-5
CDR3 DNA: TGTGCCAGCAGCTTTATAACTAGCGCTCAGGAGACCCAGTACTTC
CDR3 protein: CASSFITSAQETQYF

D gene: TRBD1
clone size: .
V gene: TRBV29-1
J gene: TRBJ2-7
CDR3 DNA: TGCAGCGGGAACAGGGGTTTTTCCTACGAGCAGTACTTC
CDR3 protein: CSGNRGFSYEQYF

D gene: TRBD1
clone size: .
V gene: TRBV29-1
J gene: TRBJ1-2
CDR3 DNA: TGCAGCGTTGATCCAGGGGGGGGCTACACCTTC
CDR3 protein: CSVDPGGGYTF

D gene: .
clone size: .
V gene: TRBV4-1
J gene: TRBJ1-4
CDR3 DNA: TGCGCCAGCAGCCAAGATTTCGGAGGTAATGAAAAACTGTTTTTT
CDR3 protein: CASSQDFGGNEKLFF

D gene: .
clone size: .
V gene: TRBV5-1
J gene: TRBJ2-1
CDR3 DNA: TGCGCCAGCAGCTTGGAACTCACGTACAATGAGCAGTTCTTC
CDR3 protein: CASSLELTYNEQFF

D gene: .
clone size: .
V gene: TRBV27
J gene: TRBJ2-7
CDR3 DNA: TGTGCCAGCAGTTTCTCCGGCGGGACCTACGAGCAGTACTTC
CDR3 protein: CASSFSGGTYEQYF

D gene: .
clone size: few
V gene: TRBV7-9
J gene: TRBJ1-5
CDR3 DNA: TGTGCCAGCAGCTTAGGGACCGGGCGGCGCAATCAGCCCCAGCATTTT
CDR3 protein: CASSLGTGRRNQPQHF

D gene: .
clone size: .
V gene: TRBV14
J gene: TRBJ1-1
CDR3 DNA: TGTGCCAGCAGCCCCGGCGCCGGCAGGGGCACTGAAGCTTTCTTT
CDR3 protein: CASSPGAGRGTEAFF

D gene: .
clone size: .
V gene: TRBV5-6
J gene: TRBJ2-7
CDR3 DNA: TGTGCCAGCAGTGTACGGAGCTACGAGCAGTACTTC
CDR3 protein: CASSVRSYEQYF

D gene: TRBD2
clone size: .
V gene: TRBV13
J gene: TRBJ2-6
CDR3 DNA: TGTGCCAGCAGACCTCGGGAGGGCTCGGGGGCCAACGTCCTGACTTTC
CDR3 protein: CASRPREGSGANVLTF

D gene: .
clone size: .
V gene: TRBV13
J gene: TRBJ1-1
CDR3 DNA: TGTGCCAGCAGCTCCGGGTCCCCGGAGGCTTTCTTT
CDR3 protein: CASSSGSPEAFF

D gene: TRBD2
clone size: once
V gene: TRBV2
J gene: TRBJ2-4
CDR3 DNA: TGTGCCAGCAGTCAACCGGGACTAGAAAAAAACATTCAGTACTTC
CDR3 protein: CASSQPGLEKNIQYF